The sequence of this T cell receptor beta chain was determined in a study of shared clonotypes between healthy human individuals. Points from the study as a whole: The small donor group covered limited genetic and exposure diversity.

Profiled with immunoSEQ multiplex PCR; TCRdb holds only in-frame clones, not every one. The table lists some 2.1 million clones, around 95% of them singletons, with more than 0.1% in the top ten. As regards this clone: The antigen is undetermined.

CDR1 SGHRS and CDR2 YFSETQ come from the germline V gene. V gave up 1 base and J gave up 4 bases; unmatched junction bases: 5. The CDR3 covers 15 residues. The sequence was obtained from a man younger than 35 in good health. The chain joins TRBV5-1 to TRBJ2-1, with 7 bases fitting TRBD2. Specimen: naive CD4+ T cells sorted from blood. Subset noted: CD45RA+ positively selected. The DNA of the CDR3 is TGCGCCAGCAGCTTGCGGCGGCGGGAGTACAATGAGCAGTTCTTC. It codes for CASSLRRREYNEQFF.